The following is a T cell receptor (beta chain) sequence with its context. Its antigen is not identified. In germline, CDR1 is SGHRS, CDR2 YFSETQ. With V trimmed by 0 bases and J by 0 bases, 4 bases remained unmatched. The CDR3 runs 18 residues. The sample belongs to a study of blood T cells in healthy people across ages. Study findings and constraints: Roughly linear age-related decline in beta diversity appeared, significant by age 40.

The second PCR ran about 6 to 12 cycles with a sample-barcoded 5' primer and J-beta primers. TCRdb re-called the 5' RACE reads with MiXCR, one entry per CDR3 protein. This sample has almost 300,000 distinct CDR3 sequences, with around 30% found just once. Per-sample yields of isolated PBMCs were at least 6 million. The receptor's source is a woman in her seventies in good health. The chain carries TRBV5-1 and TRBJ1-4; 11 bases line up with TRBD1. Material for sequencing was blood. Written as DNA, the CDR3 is TGCGCCAGCAGCTTGGCCGGGACAGGGGGACCAACTAATGAAAAACTGTTTTTT. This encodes CASSLAGTGGPTNEKLFF.